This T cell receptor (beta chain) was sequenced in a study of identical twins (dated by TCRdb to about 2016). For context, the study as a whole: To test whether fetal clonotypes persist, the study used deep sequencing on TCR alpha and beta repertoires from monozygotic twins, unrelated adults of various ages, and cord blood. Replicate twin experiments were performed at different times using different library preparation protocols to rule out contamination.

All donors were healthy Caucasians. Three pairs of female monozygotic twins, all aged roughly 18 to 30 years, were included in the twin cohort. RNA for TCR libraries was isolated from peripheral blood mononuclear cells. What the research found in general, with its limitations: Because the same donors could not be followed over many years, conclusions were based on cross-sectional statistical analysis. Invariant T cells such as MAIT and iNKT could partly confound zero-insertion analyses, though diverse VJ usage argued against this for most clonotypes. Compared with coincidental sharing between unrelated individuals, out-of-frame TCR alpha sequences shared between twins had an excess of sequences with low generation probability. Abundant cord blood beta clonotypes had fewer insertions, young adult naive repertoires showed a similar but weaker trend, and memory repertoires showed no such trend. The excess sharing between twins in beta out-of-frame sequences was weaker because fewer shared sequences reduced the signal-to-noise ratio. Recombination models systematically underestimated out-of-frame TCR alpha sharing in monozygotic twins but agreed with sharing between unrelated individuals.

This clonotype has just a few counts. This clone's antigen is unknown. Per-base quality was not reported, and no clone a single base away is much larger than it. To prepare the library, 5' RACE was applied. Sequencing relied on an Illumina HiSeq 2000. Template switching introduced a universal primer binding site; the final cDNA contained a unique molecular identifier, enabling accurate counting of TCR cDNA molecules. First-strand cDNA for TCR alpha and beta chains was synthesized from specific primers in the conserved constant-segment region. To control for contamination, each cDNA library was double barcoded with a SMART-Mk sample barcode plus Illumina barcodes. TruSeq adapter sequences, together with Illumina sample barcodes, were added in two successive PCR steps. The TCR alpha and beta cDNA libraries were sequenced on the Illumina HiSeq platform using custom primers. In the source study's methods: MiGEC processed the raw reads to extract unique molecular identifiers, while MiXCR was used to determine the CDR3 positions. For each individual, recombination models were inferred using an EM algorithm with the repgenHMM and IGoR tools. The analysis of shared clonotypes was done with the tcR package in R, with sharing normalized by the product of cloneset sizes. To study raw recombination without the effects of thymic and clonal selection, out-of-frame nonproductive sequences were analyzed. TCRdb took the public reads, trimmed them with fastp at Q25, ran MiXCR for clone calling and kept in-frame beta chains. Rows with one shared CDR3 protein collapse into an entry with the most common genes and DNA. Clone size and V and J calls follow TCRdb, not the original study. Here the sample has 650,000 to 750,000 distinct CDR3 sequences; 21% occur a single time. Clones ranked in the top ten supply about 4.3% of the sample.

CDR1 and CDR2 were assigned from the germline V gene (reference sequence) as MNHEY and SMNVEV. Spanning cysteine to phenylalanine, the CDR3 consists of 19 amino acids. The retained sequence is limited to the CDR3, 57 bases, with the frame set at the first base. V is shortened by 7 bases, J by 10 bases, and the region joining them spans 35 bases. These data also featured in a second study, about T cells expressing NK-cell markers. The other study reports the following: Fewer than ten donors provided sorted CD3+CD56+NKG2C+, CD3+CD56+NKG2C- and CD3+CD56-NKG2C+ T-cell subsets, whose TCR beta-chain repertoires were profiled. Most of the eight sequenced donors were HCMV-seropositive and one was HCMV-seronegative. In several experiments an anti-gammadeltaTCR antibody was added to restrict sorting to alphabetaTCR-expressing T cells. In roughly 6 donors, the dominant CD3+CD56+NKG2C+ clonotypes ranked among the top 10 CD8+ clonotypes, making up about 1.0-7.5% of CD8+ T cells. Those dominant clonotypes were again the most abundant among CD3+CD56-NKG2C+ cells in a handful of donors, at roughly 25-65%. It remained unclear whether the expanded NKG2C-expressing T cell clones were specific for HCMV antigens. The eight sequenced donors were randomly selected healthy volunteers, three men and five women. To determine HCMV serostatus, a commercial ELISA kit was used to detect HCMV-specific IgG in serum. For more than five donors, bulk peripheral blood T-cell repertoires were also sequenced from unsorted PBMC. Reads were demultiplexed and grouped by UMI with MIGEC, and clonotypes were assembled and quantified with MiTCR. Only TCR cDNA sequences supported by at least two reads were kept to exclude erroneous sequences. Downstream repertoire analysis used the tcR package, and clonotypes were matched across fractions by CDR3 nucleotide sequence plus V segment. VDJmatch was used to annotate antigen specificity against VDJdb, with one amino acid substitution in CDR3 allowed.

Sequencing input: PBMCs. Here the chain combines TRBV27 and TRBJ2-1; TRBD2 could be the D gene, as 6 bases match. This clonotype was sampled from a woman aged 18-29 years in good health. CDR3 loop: CASNSGTEGTWAYGREQFF. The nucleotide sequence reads TGTGCCAGCAACTCCGGGACGGAGGGGACCTGGGCGTATGGTCGGGAGCAGTTCTTC.